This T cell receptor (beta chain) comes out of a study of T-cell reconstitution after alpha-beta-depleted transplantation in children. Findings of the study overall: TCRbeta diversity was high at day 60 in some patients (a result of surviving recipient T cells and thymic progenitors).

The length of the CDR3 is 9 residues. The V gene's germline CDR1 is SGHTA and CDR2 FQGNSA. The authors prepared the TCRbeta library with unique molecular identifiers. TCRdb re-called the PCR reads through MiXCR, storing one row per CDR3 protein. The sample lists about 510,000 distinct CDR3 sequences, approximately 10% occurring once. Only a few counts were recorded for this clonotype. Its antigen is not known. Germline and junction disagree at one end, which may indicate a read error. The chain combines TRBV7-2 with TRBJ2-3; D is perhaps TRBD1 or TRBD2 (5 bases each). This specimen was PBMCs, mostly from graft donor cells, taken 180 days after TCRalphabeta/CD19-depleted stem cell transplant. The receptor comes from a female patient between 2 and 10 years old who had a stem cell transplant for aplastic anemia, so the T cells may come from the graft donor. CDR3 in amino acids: CASSAQGGF. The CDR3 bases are TGTGCCAGCAGCGCTCAGGGCGGGTTT.